Listed here are 9 T cell receptor beta chains from one sample, sequenced in a study of blood T cells in healthy people across ages. Through a sample-barcoded 5' primer and a J-beta primer mix, a second PCR was run for roughly 7 to 12 cycles. Each CDR3 protein is one row after TCRdb ran MiXCR on the 5' RACE reads. This sample has around 1,500,000 distinct CDR3 sequences, with 28% found just once. The sample was blood. The receptor source for this set is a woman under 40 in good health.

This clonotype turned up a few times. A much larger clone differs by one base, so this may be a read error. This chain joins TRBV12-3 or TRBV12-4 and TRBJ2-7; D might be TRBD2 (5 bases). This CDR3 has 16 residues. Here the CDR3 reads CARSFGISGGSYEQYF. The DNA of the CDR3 is TGTGCCCGCAGTTTTGGTATATCTGGCGGGTCCTACGAGCAGTACTTC.

A few counts support this clonotype. The chain uses TRBV20-1 and TRBJ1-2, with a weak D call TRBD1 (5 bases). The CDR3 is 12 residues long. Germline V gives CDR1 DFQATT, CDR2 SNEGSKA (reference sequence). Trimming took 0 bases from V and 6 from J, leaving 8 bases between them. The CDR3 DNA follows: TGCAGTGCTAGAGAGCGGGGGGATGGCTACACCTTC. Its protein is CSARERGDGYTF.

This clonotype showed up just a few times. V gene TRBV27 combines with J gene TRBJ2-7; 7 bases align to TRBD2. CDR3 length: 15 residues. The germline gives CDR1 MNHEY, CDR2 SMNVEV (reference sequence). The trim removed 11 bases at V and 3 bases at J, leaving 16 bases unmatched. The CDR3 loop reads CAAPSGRESFYEQYF. The CDR3 nucleotides are TGTGCCGCGCCTTCGGGGCGGGAGAGTTTCTACGAGCAGTACTTC.

This clonotype came up a few times. The J gene is TRBJ1-6, the V gene TRBV20-1, with 9 bases lining up with TRBD1. This CDR3 region has 15 residues. Trimming at V came to 0 bases and at J to 7 bases, leaving 4 bases not matched to a gene. Germline CDR1 reads DFQATT; CDR2 reads SNEGSKA (reference sequence). For the CDR3, the DNA is TGCAGTGCTAGAGACGGGACAGGGAGCAATTCACCCCTCCACTTT. This translates into CSARDGTGSNSPLHF.

Concerning this clonotype: A much larger clonotype is one base distant, so this may be a read error. CDR3 sequence: CASSDRDGYYEQFF. The CDR3 DNA sequence: TGTGCCAGCAGCGACCGGGACGGATACTACGAGCAGTTCTTC. The chain carries TRBV7-9 and TRBJ2-1; perhaps D is TRBD1 or TRBD2 (5 bases each). V lost 5 bases, J lost 10 bases, and 18 bases lay in between. The CDR3 sequence is 14 residues long. Per the germline V gene, CDR1 is SEHNR and CDR2 is FQNEAQ (reference sequence).

This clonotype was counted at least ten times. The chain recombines TRBV20-1 with TRBJ1-5; unclear D gene. V shed 6 bases and J shed 0 bases, with 18 bases lying between them. The CDR3 consists of 16 residues. From germline, CDR1 is DFQATT and CDR2 SNEGSKA (reference sequence). As DNA, the CDR3 is TGCAGTGCCCCATCTAGGGAGGCGGGTAGCAATCAGCCCCAGCATTTT. Its translation: CSAPSREAGSNQPQHF.

This clonotype was recorded a few times. This sequence joins TRBV25-1 and TRBJ2-1; 9 nucleotides align to TRBD1. This CDR3 region has 14 residues. With V trimmed by 8 bases and J by 6 bases, 8 bases remained unmatched. The germline CDR1 and CDR2 sequences are MGHDK and SYGVNS. CDR3 sequence: CASLGQGIANEQFF. The CDR3 nucleotides read TGTGCCAGCCTGGGACAGGGAATAGCCAATGAGCAGTTCTTC.

V gene TRBV6-6 combines with J gene TRBJ1-2; 11 bases align to TRBD1. Germline CDR1 reads MNHNY; CDR2 reads SVGAGI (reference sequence). This CDR3 has 16 amino acids. Trimming cost V 0 bases and J 8 bases; bases outside gene matches: 8. The CDR3 bases are TGTGCCAGCAGTTACTCGAGAGGGACAGGGGGGGTAGGCTACACCTTC. Translation gives CASSYSRGTGGVGYTF.

In this sample, this clonotype turned up a few times. The chain employs TRBV3-1 and TRBJ2-1; 13 bases map to TRBD2. Germline V lookup: CDR1 LGHDT, CDR2 YNNKEL (reference sequence). V lost 1 base and J lost 6; bases outside the gene matches: 9. This CDR3 region has 18 residues. DNA of the CDR3: TGTGCCAGCAGCCAAGTAATGCGACTAGCGGGAGGAAGCAATGAGCAGTTCTTC. Protein sequence: CASSQVMRLAGGSNEQFF.